The TCR beta chain described here comes from a study of cytomegalovirus exposure and HLA in healthy donors. Germline loops: CDR1 SGHKS, CDR2 YYEKEE (reference sequence). With 6 bases clipped from V and 4 bases from J, the junction kept 10 bases outside the gene matches. The CDR3 sequence is 15 residues long. Note on this clone: What it binds is not known.

General study points: Among CMV-associated TCR beta chains, most appeared HLA-restricted in a later analysis.

Use of 60 Vbeta and 13 Jbeta primers characterized the PCR. Method: immunoSEQ multiplex PCR; TCRdb's copy keeps in-frame clones and lacks some. The data hold about 200,000 clones, with 79% observed a single time. This sequence was found in a male donor in good health and CMV-seropositive. The genes are TRBV5-5 and TRBJ2-1; 7 nucleotides agree with TRBD2. The sample consisted of PBMCs. CDR3 sequence: CASTPVASGYNEQFF. The CDR3 region has the DNA TGTGCCAGCACCCCGGTGGCTAGCGGATACAATGAGCAGTTCTTC.